The 10 T cell receptor beta chains given below trace back to one sample, sequenced in a study of shared clonotypes between healthy human individuals. Assay: immunoSEQ multiplex PCR; the TCRdb copy retains only in-frame clones and omits some. This table holds about 1.1 million clones, about 84% found once. Material for sequencing was memory CD4+ T cells from PBMCs. Subset given: CD45RA-negative fraction. The receptors were gathered from a young man in good health. Some clones in this sample may be carry-over from other donors' samples.

The rearrangement uses TRBV19 and TRBJ2-6, with D perhaps matching TRBD2 (6 bases). Germline V gene sequence: CDR1 LNHDA, CDR2 SQIVND (reference sequence). V was clipped by 4 bases and J by 0 bases, with 10 bases between them. The CDR3 is 16 residues long. CDR3 nucleotides: TGTGCCAGTAGTAGTCGGGGAGGCTCTGGGGCCAACGTCCTGACTTTC. Translating gives CASSSRGGSGANVLTF.

The J gene is TRBJ2-7, the V gene TRBV28; 10 bases map to TRBD1. Germline V gene data show CDR1 as MDHEN and CDR2 as SYDVKM. The CDR3 covers 14 residues. V was clipped by 5 bases and J by 6 bases; unmatched bases: 7. As DNA, the CDR3 is TGTGCCAGCAGTCAGACAGGGGGCCTAATCGAGCAGTACTTC. Protein: CASSQTGGLIEQYF.

Of note for this clone: The sample contains more than one DNA sequence encoding this CDR3. The rearrangement links TRBV6-1 to TRBJ2-5; D is unclear. Germline CDR1 MNHNS, CDR2 SASEGT. The CDR3 runs to 14 residues. Trimming stripped 1 base from V and 1 base from J, with 7 bases between. The CDR3 DNA reads as TGTGCCAGCAGTGAAGTTTCAGTCCAAGAGACCCAGTACTTC. This gives the protein CASSEVSVQETQYF.

CDR3 loop: CASSPGGPSSNYGYTF. CDR3 coding DNA: TGTGCCAGCAGCCCAGGCGGACCGTCCTCTAACTATGGCTACACCTTC. J is TRBJ1-2 and V is TRBV5-4; the D is unclear. Trimming pared 4 bases from V and 0 bases from J, leaving 16 bases between. The CDR3 totals 16 residues. Germline CDR1 reads SGHNT; CDR2 reads YYREEE (reference sequence).

In its sample, this clone was seen a few times. The V gene is TRBV7-2, the J gene TRBJ2-7; D possibly uses TRBD1 or TRBD2 (6 bases each). Germline-derived CDR1 and CDR2 are SGHTA and FQGNSA. This CDR3 spans 13 amino acids. Trimming removed 5 bases from V and 2 bases from J, with 10 bases in between. CDR3 amino acids: CASSGGGTYEQYF. The CDR3 DNA follows: TGTGCCAGCAGCGGAGGGGGTACCTACGAGCAGTACTTC.

This clone was counted a few times. DNA for the CDR3: TGTGCCAGCAGTGATGGGGGCGGACCCCAGCATTTT. Protein sequence: CASSDGGGPQHF. The chain employs TRBV25-1 and TRBJ1-5; D might be TRBD1 (6 bases). The V end was cut by 3 bases, the J end by 10 bases, with 10 bases between. The CDR3 spans 12 residues. Germline CDR1 reads MGHDK; CDR2 reads SYGVNS.

This clone has only a few counts. This chain links TRBV5-1 with TRBJ2-3; 11 nucleotides align to TRBD2. The J segment lost 2 bases and the V segment lost 0 bases, leaving 2 bases of the junction unmatched. CDR1 SGHRS and CDR2 YFSETQ come from the germline V gene. The CDR3 has 16 residues. The CDR3 region has the DNA TGCGCCAGCAGCTTGGAGGGACTAGCGGCCACAGATACGCAGTATTTT. This encodes CASSLEGLAATDTQYF.

This clone was seen a few times. The J gene is TRBJ1-2, the V gene TRBV6-5; D is uncertain. The CDR3 spans 14 residues. V gave up 2 bases and J gave up 7 bases, with 14 bases separating them. Germline CDR1 is MNHEY and CDR2 is SVGAGI. The DNA for the CDR3 is TGTGCCAGCAGTTACGGGGTAGGGCTCTCTGGCTACACCTTC. Its protein is CASSYGVGLSGYTF.

The chain combines TRBV19 with TRBJ2-1; 13 positions agree with TRBD2. J gave up 5 bases and V 8 bases, and 6 bases lay outside the gene matches. Germline CDR1 LNHDA, CDR2 SQIVND (reference sequence). The CDR3 spans 15 residues. This CDR3 is CASAGLAGVHNEQFF. The CDR3 region has the DNA TGTGCCAGTGCTGGACTAGCGGGAGTACACAATGAGCAGTTCTTC.

This rearrangement joins TRBV11-3 to TRBJ2-1; D tentatively fits TRBD1 or TRBD2 (6 bases each). The germline gives CDR1 SGHNT, CDR2 YENEEA. The CDR3 covers 12 residues. V was cut by 5 bases and J by 7 bases, with 9 bases left in between. This CDR3 is CASSIGGNEQFF. The CDR3 nucleotides read TGTGCCAGCAGCATAGGGGGGAATGAGCAGTTCTTC.